Presented here are 23 T cell receptor beta chains from one specimen sequenced in a study of blood T cell repertoires in COVID-19 (dated by TCRdb to 2019 to 2021). Library preparation used the immunoSEQ multiplex PCR assay. In TCRdb, the immuneACCESS table is reduced to in-frame sequences with V and J assigned. These tables do not hold every clone; where another copy was compared, an unresolved V gene accounts for under half, and the others remain unexplained. The sample table lists roughly 230,000 clones, 90% of them with a count of one. Of the sample, around 1.9% is held by the ten largest clones. Sequenced sample: peripheral blood. The origin of the receptors is a woman between 55 and 75 years old with COVID-19, enrolled during active disease.

V and J are TRBV7-8 and TRBJ1-6, with TRBD1 as a possible D gene (5 bases). The V and J ends lost 0 bases and 14 bases respectively, with 14 bases between them. CDR3 length: 14 amino acids. The germline V gene has CDR1 SGHVS and CDR2 FQNEAQ. CDR3 DNA: TGTGCCAGCAGCTTAGCGACAGCACGGGGGTCCCTCCACTTT. This encodes CASSLATARGSLHF. Drawing the rest from reference TRBV7-8 and TRBJ1-6, the complete variable domain is GAGVSQSPRYKVAKRGQDVALRCDPISGHVSLFWYQQALGQGPEFLTYFQNEAQLDKSGLPSDRFFAERPEGSVSTLKIQRTQQEDSAVYLCASSLATARGSLHFGNGTRLTVT.

V and J are TRBV6-2 or TRBV6-3 and TRBJ1-3, with no clear D. The CDR3 is 17 amino acids. Deletions cut 0 bases from V and 0 bases from J, with 12 bases between. CDR1 is MNHEY and CDR2 is SVGEGT in the germline V gene. CDR3 coding DNA: TGTGCCAGCAGTTACTCCATTCTCCCGAGCTCTGGAAACACCATATATTTT. Protein product: CASSYSILPSSGNTIYF.

V and J are TRBV5-4 and TRBJ1-5; tentative D call: TRBD1 (6 bases). CDR1 and CDR2 from the germline V gene are SGHNT and YYREEE (reference sequence). The CDR3 totals 14 residues. Trimming took off 1 base at V and 7 bases at J, with 12 bases between the two ends. In nucleotides, the CDR3 is TGTGCCAGCAGCTTGCCAGGGGAAGGCCAGCCCCAGCATTTT. It specifies CASSLPGEGQPQHF.

CDR3 nucleotide sequence: TGCGCCAGTAACAGGGAGATGAACACTGAAGCTTTCTTT. The encoded protein is CASNREMNTEAFF. V usage is TRBV5-1 and J usage is TRBJ1-1, with a weak D call TRBD1 (6 bases). Germline CDR1 and CDR2: SGHRS and YFSETQ. The CDR3 has 13 amino acids. V shed 8 bases and J shed 0 bases, with 11 bases lying between them.

V and J are TRBV6-1 and TRBJ1-1; D may be TRBD1 (5 bases). The CDR3 runs 13 residues. The V gene's germline CDR1 is MNHNS and CDR2 SASEGT. Trimming left V 3 bases short and J 1 base short, with 6 bases between. The CDR3 loop reads CASSEQGNTEAFF. CDR3 nucleotides: TGTGCCAGCAGTGAGCAGGGGAACACTGAAGCTTTCTTT.

The rearrangement uses TRBV3-1 (or the pseudogene TRBV3-2) and TRBJ1-5; 7 nucleotides line up with TRBD1. V shed 3 bases, J shed 7 bases, and the junction held 6 bases outside the gene matches. CDR3 length: 14 amino acids. The germline V gene encodes CDR1 LGHDT and CDR2 YNNKEL (reference sequence). DNA of the CDR3: TGTGCCAGCAGCCAGGGGGACAGTGGGCAGCCCCAGCATTTT. Translating gives CASSQGDSGQPQHF.

A single count supports this clone. The CDR3 loop is CASSPRTGFGADTQYF. Here the CDR3 DNA reads TGCGCCAGCAGCCCGCGAACAGGGTTTGGGGCAGATACGCAGTATTTT. This sequence joins TRBV4-1 and TRBJ2-3, with D maybe TRBD1 (6 bases). This CDR3 comprises 16 residues. V shed 4 bases and J shed 4 bases, with 18 bases lying between them. The V gene's germline CDR1 is MGHRA and CDR2 YSYEKL.

The V call is TRBV18, the J call TRBJ1-5; a possible D gene is TRBD1 (5 bases). Germline assignment: CDR1 KGHSH and CDR2 LQKENI. V was pared by 1 base and J by 0 bases, with 7 bases between. This CDR3 is built from 15 residues. This CDR3 reads CASSPLRDSNQPQHF. CDR3 bases: TGTGCCAGCTCACCACTCAGGGATAGCAATCAGCCCCAGCATTTT.

As regards this clone: At one end the junction does not follow the germline gene, possibly because of a read error. The rearrangement joins TRBV30 to TRBJ2-7; TRBD2 matches 8 bases. The CDR3 runs 12 residues. Germline V gene lookup returns CDR1 GTSNPN and CDR2 SVGIG (reference sequence). The CDR3 sequence: CAWSGGVYAQYF. CDR3 sequence (DNA): TGTGCCTGGAGCGGGGGGGTCTACGCGCAGTACTTC.

This clone appeared a single time. The chain is built from TRBV6-5 and TRBJ1-2; possible D gene TRBD1, 6 bases. Trimming took 2 bases from V and 7 from J, leaving 8 bases between them. Per germline, CDR1 MNHEY and CDR2 SVGAGI. The CDR3 is 12 residues long. The CDR3 DNA sequence: TGTGCCAGCAGTTACAGGGGGGGTGGCTACACCTTC. This sequence encodes CASSYRGGGYTF.

The chain carries TRBV28 and TRBJ1-5; perhaps TRBD1 as D (6 bases). From germline, CDR1 is MDHEN and CDR2 SYDVKM. The CDR3 length is 13 residues. The V end was cut by 1 base, the J end by 11 bases, with 12 bases between. The DNA for the CDR3 is TGTGCCAGCAGTTTATATGCAGGGGATGCCCAGCATTTT. This gives the protein CASSLYAGDAQHF.

The V and J genes are TRBV7-8 and TRBJ1-4; D is possibly TRBD1 (6 bases). From germline, CDR1 is SGHVS and CDR2 FQNEAQ. Trimming removed 5 bases from V and 7 bases from J, with 11 bases in between. This CDR3 contains 13 residues. The CDR3 nucleotides read TGTGCCAGCAGCCGGGGGGGGCGTGAAAAACTGTTTTTT. Translated, it gives CASSRGGREKLFF.

The rearrangement links TRBV11-3 to TRBJ2-2, with 9 positions matching TRBD1. V dropped 6 bases and J dropped 1; count of bases not matched to a gene: 0. The germline CDR1 and CDR2 sequences are SGHNT and YENEEA. CDR3 length: 14 residues. In DNA form, the CDR3 reads TGTGCCAGCAGGGGACAGGGGAACACCGGGGAGCTGTTTTTT. It is translated as CASRGQGNTGELFF.

This clone was recorded only once. V gene TRBV7-2 combines with J gene TRBJ1-3, with D unresolved. Trimming left V 5 bases short and J 4 bases short, with 9 bases between. The CDR3 totals 13 residues. Germline V gives CDR1 SGHTA, CDR2 FQGNSA. The CDR3 coding sequence is TGTGCCAGCAGCCTCCAGTGGGGAAACACCATATATTTT. It translates to CASSLQWGNTIYF.

Many counts were recorded for this clone. V and J are TRBV2 and TRBJ2-7; TRBD1 might be the D (5 bases). Germline lookup yields CDR1 SNHLY and CDR2 FYNNEI. V was cut by 6 bases and J by 0 bases, with 9 bases left in between. The CDR3 has 13 residues. CDR3 protein: CASRQDRSYEQYF. The CDR3 DNA follows: TGTGCCAGCAGACAGGACCGCTCCTACGAGCAGTACTTC.

V usage is TRBV2 and J usage is TRBJ2-1; 12 bases map to TRBD2. CDR1 and CDR2 from the germline V gene are SNHLY and FYNNEI. The junction had 4 bases not matched to a gene; V was cut back by 6 bases and J by 10 bases. This CDR3 contains 13 residues. The CDR3 DNA sequence: TGTGCCAGCAGCCTAGCGGGGGGGCGCGAGCAGTTCTTC. It encodes CASSLAGGREQFF.

The J gene is TRBJ1-3, the V gene TRBV7-2, with a possible D match to TRBD1 (6 bases). V lost 5 bases, J lost 4 bases, and 15 bases lay in between. This CDR3 is 15 amino acids long. Per the germline V gene, CDR1 is SGHTA and CDR2 is FQGNSA. The CDR3 loop is CASSPQGPTGNTIYF. The CDR3 region has the DNA TGTGCCAGCAGCCCACAGGGTCCTACCGGAAACACCATATATTTT.

The rearrangement joins TRBV4-1 to TRBJ1-2; TRBD1 is a possible D gene (6 bases). The CDR3 spans 17 residues. Germline lookup yields CDR1 MGHRA and CDR2 YSYEKL. Trimming shortened V by 1 base and J by 1 base, and 16 bases separated the two germline ends. CDR3 coding DNA: TGCGCCAGCAGCCAAGGGTTCTCAGGGGTTCGTAACTATGGCTACACCTTC. Translation gives CASSQGFSGVRNYGYTF.

This sequence joins TRBV9 and TRBJ1-1, with D possibly being TRBD1 (6 bases). V gave up 3 bases and J gave up 10 bases, with 16 bases separating them. Germline CDR1 and CDR2: SGDLS and YYNGEE. CDR3 size: 13 residues. The CDR3 region is CASSGVGGKVAFF. The CDR3 coding sequence is TGTGCCAGCAGCGGGGTAGGGGGAAAGGTAGCTTTCTTT.

This chain connects TRBV24-1 to TRBJ2-1; 10 bases align to TRBD2. The CDR3 has 15 residues. Germline trimming cut 5 bases from V and 8 bases from J; bases unmatched to any gene: 8. Germline V gives CDR1 KGHDR, CDR2 SFDVKD. In nucleotides, the CDR3 is TGTGCCACCAGTGCTGAAGCGGGGGGGAGAGATGAGCAGTTCTTC. This encodes CATSAEAGGRDEQFF.

This chain links TRBV3-1 (or the pseudogene TRBV3-2) with TRBJ1-1; 8 bases align to TRBD1. The length of the CDR3 is 13 residues. V shed 7 bases, J shed 4 bases, and the junction held 5 bases outside the gene matches. Germline-derived CDR1 and CDR2 are LGHDT and YNNKEL (reference sequence). CDR3 coding DNA: TGTGCCAGCACCGCGGACAGGGCCACTGAAGCTTTCTTT. Translating gives CASTADRATEAFF.

The CDR3 DNA sequence: TGTGCCAGTAGTATTCAGGGGGCTGGTAATTCACCCCTCCACTTT. Its translation is CASSIQGAGNSPLHF. The chain couples TRBV19 to TRBJ1-6, with 8 nucleotides matching TRBD1. J gave up 6 bases and V 3 bases, and 4 bases lay outside the gene matches. The CDR3 totals 15 residues. CDR1 LNHDA and CDR2 SQIVND come from the germline V gene (reference sequence).

The CDR3: CASSYSRDTANYGYTF. The CDR3 DNA follows: TGTGCCAGCAGTTACTCGAGGGACACAGCTAACTATGGCTACACCTTC. The chain recombines TRBV6-5 with TRBJ1-2; TRBD1 might be the D (6 bases). The CDR3 is 16 amino acids. CDR1 is MNHEY and CDR2 is SVGAGI in the germline V gene. Deletions cut 0 bases from V and 0 bases from J, with 11 bases between.